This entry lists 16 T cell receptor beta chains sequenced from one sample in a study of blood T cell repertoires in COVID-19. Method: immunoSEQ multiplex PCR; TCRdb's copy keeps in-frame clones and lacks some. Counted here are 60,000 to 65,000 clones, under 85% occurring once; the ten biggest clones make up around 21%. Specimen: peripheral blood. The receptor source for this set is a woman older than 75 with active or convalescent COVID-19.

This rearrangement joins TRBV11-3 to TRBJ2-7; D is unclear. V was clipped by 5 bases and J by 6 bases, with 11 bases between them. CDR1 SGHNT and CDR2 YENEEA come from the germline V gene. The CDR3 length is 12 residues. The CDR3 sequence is CASSPTTGEQYF. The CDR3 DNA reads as TGTGCCAGCAGCCCCACGACGGGCGAGCAGTACTTC.

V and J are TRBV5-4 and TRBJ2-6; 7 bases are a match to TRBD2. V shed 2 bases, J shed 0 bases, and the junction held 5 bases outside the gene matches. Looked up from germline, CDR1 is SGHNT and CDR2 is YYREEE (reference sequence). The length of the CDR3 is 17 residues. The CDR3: CASSFASGVSGANVLTF. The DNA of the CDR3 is TGTGCCAGCAGCTTTGCCAGCGGGGTCTCTGGGGCCAACGTCCTGACTTTC.

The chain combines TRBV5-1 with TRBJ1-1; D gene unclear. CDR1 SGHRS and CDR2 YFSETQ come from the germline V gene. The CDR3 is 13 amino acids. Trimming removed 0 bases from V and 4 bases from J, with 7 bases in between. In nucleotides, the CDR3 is TGCGCCAGCAGCTTGGCATCCGGCACTGAAGCTTTCTTT. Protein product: CASSLASGTEAFF.

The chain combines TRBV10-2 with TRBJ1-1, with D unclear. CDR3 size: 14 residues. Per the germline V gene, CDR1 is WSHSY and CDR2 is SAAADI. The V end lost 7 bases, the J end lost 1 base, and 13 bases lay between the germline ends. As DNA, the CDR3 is TGCGCCAGCACGGAGACGGTCTCGAACACTGAAGCTTTCTTT. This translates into CASTETVSNTEAFF.

Here the CDR3 reads CASRRDDRATGNTIYF. The DNA of the CDR3 is TGTGCCAGCAGGAGGGACGACAGGGCGACTGGAAACACCATATATTTT. The chain recombines TRBV2 with TRBJ1-3; TRBD1 matches 7 bases. J lost 2 bases, V lost 6 bases, and 10 bases had no gene match. CDR3 length: 16 amino acids. Germline CDR1 is SNHLY and CDR2 is FYNNEI.

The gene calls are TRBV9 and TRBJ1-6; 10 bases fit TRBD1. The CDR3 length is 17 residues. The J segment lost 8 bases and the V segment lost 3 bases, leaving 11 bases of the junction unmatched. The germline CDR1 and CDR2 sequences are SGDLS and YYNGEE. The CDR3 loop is CASSADPDRGLHSPLHF. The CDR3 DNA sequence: TGTGCCAGCAGCGCCGACCCTGACAGGGGGCTTCATTCACCCCTCCACTTT. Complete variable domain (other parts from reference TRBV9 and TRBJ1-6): DSGVTQTPKHLITATGQRVTLRCSPRSGDLSVYWYQQSLDQGLQFLIQYYNGEERAKGNILERFSAQQFPDLHSELNLSSLELGDSALYFCASSADPDRGLHSPLHFGNGTRLTVT.

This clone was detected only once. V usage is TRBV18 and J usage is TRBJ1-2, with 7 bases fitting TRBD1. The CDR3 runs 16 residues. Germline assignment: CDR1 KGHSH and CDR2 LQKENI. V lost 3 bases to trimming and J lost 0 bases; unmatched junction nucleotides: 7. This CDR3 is CASSPIPTGTNYGYTF. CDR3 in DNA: TGTGCCAGCTCACCGATACCGACAGGGACTAACTATGGCTACACCTTC.

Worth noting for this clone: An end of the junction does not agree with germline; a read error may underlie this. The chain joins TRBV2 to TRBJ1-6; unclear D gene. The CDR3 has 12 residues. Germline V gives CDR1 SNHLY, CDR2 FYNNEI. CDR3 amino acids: CASNYGISTLHF. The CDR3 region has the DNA TGTGCCAGCAATTATGGCATTTCAACCCTCCACTTT. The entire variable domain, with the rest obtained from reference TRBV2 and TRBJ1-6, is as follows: EPEVTQTPSHQVTQMGQEVILRCVPISNHLYFYWYRQILGQKVEFLVSFYNNEISEKSEIFDDQFSVERPDGSNFTLKIRSTKLEDSAMYFCASNYGISTLHFGNGTRLTVT.

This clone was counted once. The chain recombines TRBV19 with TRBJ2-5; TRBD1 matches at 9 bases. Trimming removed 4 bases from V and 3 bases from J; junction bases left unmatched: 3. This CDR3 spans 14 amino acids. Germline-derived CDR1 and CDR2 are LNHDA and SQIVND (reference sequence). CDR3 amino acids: CASSTRTGEETQYF. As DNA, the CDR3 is TGTGCCAGTAGTACCCGGACAGGGGAAGAGACCCAGTACTTC.

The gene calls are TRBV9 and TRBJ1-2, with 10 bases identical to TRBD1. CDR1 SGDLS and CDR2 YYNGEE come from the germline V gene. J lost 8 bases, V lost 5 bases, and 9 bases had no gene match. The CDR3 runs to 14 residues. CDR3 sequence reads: CASSEVGTGDGYTF. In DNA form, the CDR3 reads TGTGCCAGCAGTGAAGTGGGGACAGGGGACGGCTACACCTTC.

The CDR3 reads CASRPSRGNTQYF. The CDR3 nucleotides are TGTGCCAGCCGGCCGTCTCGCGGAAATACGCAGTATTTT. The chain uses TRBV6-5 and TRBJ2-3; no firm D call. The germline CDR1 and CDR2 sequences are MNHEY and SVGAGI. The length of the CDR3 is 13 residues. Trimming cost V 8 bases and J 7 bases, with 16 bases left between them.

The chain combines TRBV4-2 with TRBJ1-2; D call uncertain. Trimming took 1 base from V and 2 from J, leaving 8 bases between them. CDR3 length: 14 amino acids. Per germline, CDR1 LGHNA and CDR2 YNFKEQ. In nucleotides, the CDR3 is TGTGCCAGCAGCCAAGGTGGCAGAAACTATGGCTACACCTTC. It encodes CASSQGGRNYGYTF.

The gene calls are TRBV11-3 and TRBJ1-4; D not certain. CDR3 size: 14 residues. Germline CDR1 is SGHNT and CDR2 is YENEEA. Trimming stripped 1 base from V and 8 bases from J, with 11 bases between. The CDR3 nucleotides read TGTGCCAGCAGCTTAGGGGGAGGAGGAGAAAAACTGTTTTTT. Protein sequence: CASSLGGGGEKLFF.

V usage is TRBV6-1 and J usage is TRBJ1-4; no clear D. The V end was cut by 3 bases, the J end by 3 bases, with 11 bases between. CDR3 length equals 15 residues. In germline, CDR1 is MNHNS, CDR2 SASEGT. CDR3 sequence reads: CASSDPHGANEKLFF. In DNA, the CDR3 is TGTGCCAGCAGTGACCCACACGGGGCTAATGAAAAACTGTTTTTT.

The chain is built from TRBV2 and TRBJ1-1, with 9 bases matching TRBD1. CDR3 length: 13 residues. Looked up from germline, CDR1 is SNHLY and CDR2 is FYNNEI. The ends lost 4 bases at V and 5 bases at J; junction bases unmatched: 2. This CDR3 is CASSVTGGTEAFF. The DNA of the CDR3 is TGTGCCAGCAGTGTGACAGGGGGGACTGAAGCTTTCTTT.

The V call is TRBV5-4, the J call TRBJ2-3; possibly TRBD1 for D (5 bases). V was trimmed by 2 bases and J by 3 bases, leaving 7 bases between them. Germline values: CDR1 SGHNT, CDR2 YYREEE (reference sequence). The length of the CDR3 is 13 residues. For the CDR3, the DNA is TGTGCCAGCAGCTTTGACAGAACAGATACGCAGTATTTT. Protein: CASSFDRTDTQYF.